This is a list of T cell receptor beta chains from one sample in a study of blood T cell repertoires in COVID-19. Produced via immunoSEQ multiplex PCR; TCRdb's table is partial and in-frame only. This table holds 70,000 or so clones, 90% found once. The sample comprised peripheral blood. The receptors originated from a woman of 80 years or more with active COVID-19. The CDR3 runs from the conserved cysteine through the conserved F or W. The order of the fields is V gene, clone size, J gene, D gene, CDR3 DNA, CDR3 protein. D genes are given only for firm matches. Where a row states a size, it is once, few, many or the class of an expanded clone; other rows omit it.

v_call: TRBV6-5
clone_size: .
j_call: TRBJ2-5
d_call: .
cdr3_nt: TGTGCCAGCAAAAACACCCCGGGGGACCAAGAGACCCAGTACTTC
cdr3_aa: CASKNTPGDQETQYF

v_call: TRBV7-2
clone_size: .
j_call: TRBJ1-4
d_call: .
cdr3_nt: TGTGCCAGCAGCGTCGTTGGAGCAACTAATGAAAAACTGTTTTTT
cdr3_aa: CASSVVGATNEKLFF

v_call: TRBV28
clone_size: .
j_call: TRBJ2-1
d_call: .
cdr3_nt: TGTGCCGTCCAGGGGAATAACAATGAGCAGTTCTTC
cdr3_aa: CAVQGNNNEQFF

v_call: TRBV6-2/TRBV6-3
clone_size: .
j_call: TRBJ2-1
d_call: TRBD1
cdr3_nt: TGTGCCAGCAGTTACAGGGACAGGGGGAGGAGTGAGCAGTTCTTC
cdr3_aa: CASSYRDRGRSEQFF

v_call: TRBV4-1
clone_size: .
j_call: TRBJ2-1
d_call: TRBD2
cdr3_nt: TGCGCCAGCAGCCAAGTAGGGTCTAGCGGGAGAGCCAATGAGCAGTTCTTC
cdr3_aa: CASSQVGSSGRANEQFF

v_call: TRBV19
clone_size: once
j_call: TRBJ2-1
d_call: .
cdr3_nt: TGTGCCAGTAGGCTACAGGGACTAAATGAGCAGTTCTTC
cdr3_aa: CASRLQGLNEQFF

v_call: TRBV28
clone_size: .
j_call: TRBJ2-7
d_call: .
cdr3_nt: TGTGCCAGCAGTTTACTTGCAGGGGCCGACGAGCAGTACTTC
cdr3_aa: CASSLLAGADEQYF

v_call: TRBV19
clone_size: .
j_call: TRBJ1-6
d_call: .
cdr3_nt: TGTGCCAGTAGTATGGGCCTGGGCAGCACCTATAATTCACCCCTCCACTTT
cdr3_aa: CASSMGLGSTYNSPLHF

v_call: TRBV24-1
clone_size: .
j_call: TRBJ2-3
d_call: .
cdr3_nt: TGTGCCACCAGTGATTCGCCAGGCTCAGGGGATACGCAGTATTTT
cdr3_aa: CATSDSPGSGDTQYF

v_call: TRBV28
clone_size: .
j_call: TRBJ2-7
d_call: .
cdr3_nt: TGTGCCAGCAGTTTTGGACAGCCTCCCTACGAGCAGTACTTC
cdr3_aa: CASSFGQPPYEQYF

v_call: TRBV5-4
clone_size: .
j_call: TRBJ2-1
d_call: .
cdr3_nt: TGTGCCAGCAGCTTGGGGCTAGCGAGGAGCTCCTACAATGAGCAGTTCTTC
cdr3_aa: CASSLGLARSSYNEQFF

v_call: TRBV7-8
clone_size: .
j_call: TRBJ1-1
d_call: .
cdr3_nt: TGTGCCAGCAGCTTAGTAGTACAGCAGAACACTGAAGCTTTCTTT
cdr3_aa: CASSLVVQQNTEAFF

v_call: TRBV6-6
clone_size: .
j_call: TRBJ1-2
d_call: TRBD1
cdr3_nt: TGTGCCAGCAGTTCGGGGACAGCCAACTATGGCTACACCTTC
cdr3_aa: CASSSGTANYGYTF

v_call: TRBV7-9
clone_size: .
j_call: TRBJ1-1
d_call: .
cdr3_nt: TGTGCCAGCAGCTTAATCCAGAACACTGAAGCTTTCTTT
cdr3_aa: CASSLIQNTEAFF

v_call: TRBV18
clone_size: .
j_call: TRBJ2-2
d_call: .
cdr3_nt: TGTGCCAGCTCTCCGAGCTGGACCGGGGAGCTGTTTTTT
cdr3_aa: CASSPSWTGELFF

v_call: TRBV2
clone_size: .
j_call: TRBJ2-7
d_call: TRBD1
cdr3_nt: TGTGCCAGCAGTGAAGGGACAGGGCGAGTTGAGCAGTACTTC
cdr3_aa: CASSEGTGRVEQYF

v_call: TRBV28
clone_size: .
j_call: TRBJ2-5
d_call: TRBD1
cdr3_nt: TGTGCCAGCAGTCCACGGACAGGGAAAGAGACCCAGTACTTC
cdr3_aa: CASSPRTGKETQYF

v_call: TRBV7-9
clone_size: .
j_call: TRBJ1-6
d_call: .
cdr3_nt: TGTGCCAGCAGCTCTGGGCGTTCACCCCTCCACTTT
cdr3_aa: CASSSGRSPLHF

v_call: TRBV21-1
clone_size: .
j_call: TRBJ2-1
d_call: .
cdr3_nt: TGTGCCAGCACAGGCTTTGTGACTAGCGGGAGGGCCAGGGACAATGAGCAGTTCTTC
cdr3_aa: CASTGFVTSGRARDNEQFF

v_call: TRBV5-6
clone_size: .
j_call: TRBJ2-7
d_call: TRBD2
cdr3_nt: TGTGCCAGCAGCTTGGCGGGAGGGCCTTCCCACGAGCAGTACTTC
cdr3_aa: CASSLAGGPSHEQYF

v_call: TRBV18
clone_size: .
j_call: TRBJ2-7
d_call: .
cdr3_nt: TGTGCCAGCTCACCGGCGGTAAACTACGAGCAGTACTTC
cdr3_aa: CASSPAVNYEQYF

v_call: TRBV29-1
clone_size: .
j_call: TRBJ1-1
d_call: TRBD1
cdr3_nt: TGCAGCGTTGAAGGGGGACAGGGATTTAACACTGAAGCTTTCTTT
cdr3_aa: CSVEGGQGFNTEAFF

v_call: TRBV9
clone_size: .
j_call: TRBJ2-2
d_call: .
cdr3_nt: TGTGCCAGCAGCCCGCGAGCGGAGAACACCGGGGAGCTGTTTTTT
cdr3_aa: CASSPRAENTGELFF

v_call: TRBV27
clone_size: .
j_call: TRBJ2-2
d_call: .
cdr3_nt: TGTGCCAGCAGTGGACTGGAAGGGAGGTCGGACACCGGGGAGCTGTTTTTT
cdr3_aa: CASSGLEGRSDTGELFF

v_call: TRBV11-1
clone_size: .
j_call: TRBJ2-7
d_call: .
cdr3_nt: TGTGCCAGCAGCCGCGGGGAAGGGGGCCACGAGCAGTACTTC
cdr3_aa: CASSRGEGGHEQYF

v_call: TRBV27
clone_size: .
j_call: TRBJ1-5
d_call: TRBD1
cdr3_nt: TGTGCCAGCAGGATACAGGGGAAAAGCAATCAGCCCCAGCATTTT
cdr3_aa: CASRIQGKSNQPQHF

v_call: TRBV2
clone_size: few
j_call: TRBJ1-6
d_call: .
cdr3_nt: TGTGCCAGCAGTATTTTGACAGATAATAATTCACCCCTCCACTTT
cdr3_aa: CASSILTDNNSPLHF

v_call: TRBV4-2
clone_size: .
j_call: TRBJ2-1
d_call: .
cdr3_nt: TGTGCCAGCAGCCAAGATCTCGGGAGCTCCTACAATGAGCAGTTCTTC
cdr3_aa: CASSQDLGSSYNEQFF

v_call: TRBV19
clone_size: .
j_call: TRBJ1-1
d_call: .
cdr3_nt: TGTGCCAGTAGACAGAGTGGGGCAGAAGCTTTCTTT
cdr3_aa: CASRQSGAEAFF